The clone carrying this T cell receptor (beta chain) was seen more than once but under ten times. Its antigen is as yet unknown. These data originate in a study of T-cell memory formation after mild COVID-19. Across the whole study: Among the donors, TCR clusters were largely specific to each donor.

Notes on the study in general: Memory cells collected pre-infection included some clones that later responded, suggesting cross-reactive memory joined.

The V gene end was trimmed by 2 bases and the J gene end by 5 bases; junction bases not matched to a gene: 14. The CDR3 is made up of 17 amino acids. The germline V gene has CDR1 SGHVS and CDR2 FNYEAQ. Constant-segment-primed 5'RACE gave TCR alpha and TCR beta cDNA libraries with sample barcodes and UMIs. TCRdb reanalysed the 5' RACE reads using MiXCR and keeps one entry per CDR3 protein. The data show around 370,000 distinct CDR3 sequences, around 21% seen once. The TCR sequence derives from an adult woman who had mild COVID-19 (a few samples of this study predate the infection). Cell type and time point are not known. V gene TRBV7-6 combines with J gene TRBJ2-7; 8 bases fit TRBD1. What was sequenced was PBMCs or a T cell subset sorted from them (not recorded which). The DNA of the CDR3 is TGTGCCAGCAGCTTAACGGGGGCCGGGACAGGCGGGGACGAGCAGTACTTC. It codes for CASSLTGAGTGGDEQYF.